This TCR beta chain was observed in a study of graft-versus-host responses after intestinal transplantation. The wider study: Induction with anti-thymocyte globulin, then tacrolimus and steroids for around three years, was given to all recipients. Study-wide findings and caveats: Recipient marrow held GvH clones, some first seen in ileum or blood.

Details on this clone: The antigen is undetermined.

This CDR3 has 14 amino acids. After removal of 4 bases from V and 3 bases from J, the junction contained 1 base not matched to a gene. Germline CDR1 reads SGHTA; CDR2 reads FQGNSA. The repertoire was sequenced with immunoSEQ multiplex PCR; TCRdb's copy has only in-frame clones and lacks some. The data show tens of thousands of clones, approximately 90% seen once. Sequencing used PBMCs, obtained 98 days after intestinal transplantation. V usage is TRBV7-2 and J usage is TRBJ1-2, with 11 bases lining up with TRBD1. This sequence originates from a human patient who received an intestinal transplant, so some T cells may come from the graft donor. The CDR3 bases are TGTGCCAGCAGCTGGGGACAGGGGGACTATGGCTACACCTTC. Translated: CASSWGQGDYGYTF.